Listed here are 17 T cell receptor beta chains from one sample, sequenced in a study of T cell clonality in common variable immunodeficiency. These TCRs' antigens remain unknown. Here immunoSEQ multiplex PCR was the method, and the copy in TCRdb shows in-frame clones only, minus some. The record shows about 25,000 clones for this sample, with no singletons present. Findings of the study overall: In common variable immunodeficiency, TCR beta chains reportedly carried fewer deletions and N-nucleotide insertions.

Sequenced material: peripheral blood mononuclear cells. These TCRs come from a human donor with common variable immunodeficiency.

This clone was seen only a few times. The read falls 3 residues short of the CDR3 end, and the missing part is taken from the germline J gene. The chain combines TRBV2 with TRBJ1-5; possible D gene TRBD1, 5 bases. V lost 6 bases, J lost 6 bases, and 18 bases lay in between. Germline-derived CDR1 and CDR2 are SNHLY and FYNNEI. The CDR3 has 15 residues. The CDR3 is CASSQGSLDTQPQHF. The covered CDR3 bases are TGTGCCAGCAGCCAGGGTTCCCTCGATACTCAGCCC.

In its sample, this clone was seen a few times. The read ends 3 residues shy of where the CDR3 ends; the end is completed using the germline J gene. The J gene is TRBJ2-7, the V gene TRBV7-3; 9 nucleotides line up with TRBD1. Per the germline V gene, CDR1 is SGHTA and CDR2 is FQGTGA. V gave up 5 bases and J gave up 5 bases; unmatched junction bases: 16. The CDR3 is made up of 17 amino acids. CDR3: CASSLTTGGAEGNEQYF. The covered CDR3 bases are TGTGCCAGCAGCCTCACGACAGGGGGGGCGGAAGGTAACGAG.

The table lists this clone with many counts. The covered CDR3 bases are TGTGCCAGCAGCTTACCCGGGACAGGAAAACCTGAA. It encodes CASSLPGTGKPE. The complete CDR3 protein is CASSLPGTGKPEAFF. The rearrangement uses TRBV7-3 and TRBJ1-1, with TRBD1 matching over 8 bases. The sequenced fragment ends 3 residues before the CDR3 boundary, so the rest is inferred from the germline J gene. This CDR3 region has 15 residues. Germline V lookup: CDR1 SGHTA, CDR2 FQGTGA. After removal of 2 bases from V and 6 bases from J, the junction contained 8 bases not matched to a gene.

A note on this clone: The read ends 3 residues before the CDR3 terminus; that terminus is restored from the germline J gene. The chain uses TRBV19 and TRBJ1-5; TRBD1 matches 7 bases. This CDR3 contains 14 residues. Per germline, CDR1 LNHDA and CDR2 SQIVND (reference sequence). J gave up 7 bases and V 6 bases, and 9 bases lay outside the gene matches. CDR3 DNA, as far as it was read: TGTGCCAGTAGATCACAGGGGAGGCAGCAGCCC. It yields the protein CASRSQGRQQP. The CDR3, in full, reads CASRSQGRQQPQHF.

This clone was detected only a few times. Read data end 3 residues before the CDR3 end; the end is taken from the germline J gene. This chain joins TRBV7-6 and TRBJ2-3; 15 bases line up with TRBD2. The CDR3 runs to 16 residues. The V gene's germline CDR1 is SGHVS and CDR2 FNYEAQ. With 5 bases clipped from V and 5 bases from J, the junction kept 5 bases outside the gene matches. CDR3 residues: CASSQGLAGGLDTQYF. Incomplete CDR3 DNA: TGTGCCAGCAGCCAGGGACTAGCGGGAGGCTTAGATACG.

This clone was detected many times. The sequenced part of the CDR3 DNA is TGCGCCAGCAGCTCGGGACACAACTCTGGAAACACC. Protein sequence: CASSSGHNSGNT. The entire CDR3 reads CASSSGHNSGNTIYF. The chain uses TRBV5-1 and TRBJ1-3; weak D call: TRBD1 (6 bases). Read sequence stops 3 residues before the CDR3 end, and the germline J gene provides the missing end. Per germline, CDR1 SGHRS and CDR2 YFSETQ. With 3 bases removed from V and 0 bases from J, the gap between germline ends came to 10 bases. The CDR3 sequence is 15 residues long. The full variable domain, rest sourced from reference TRBV5-1 and TRBJ1-3, is KAGVTQTPRYLIKTRGQQVTLSCSPISGHRSVSWYQQTPGQGLQFLFEYFSETQRNKGNFPGRFSGRQFSNSRSEMNVSTLELGDSALYLCASSSGHNSGNTIYFGEGSWLTVV.

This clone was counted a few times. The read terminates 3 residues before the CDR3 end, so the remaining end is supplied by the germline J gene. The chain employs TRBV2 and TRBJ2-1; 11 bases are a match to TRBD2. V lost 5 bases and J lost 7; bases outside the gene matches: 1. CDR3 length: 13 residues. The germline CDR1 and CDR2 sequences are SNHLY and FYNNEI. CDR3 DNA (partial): TGTGCCAGCAGTTGGACTAGCGGGAATGAG. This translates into CASSWTSGNE. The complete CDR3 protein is CASSWTSGNEQFF.

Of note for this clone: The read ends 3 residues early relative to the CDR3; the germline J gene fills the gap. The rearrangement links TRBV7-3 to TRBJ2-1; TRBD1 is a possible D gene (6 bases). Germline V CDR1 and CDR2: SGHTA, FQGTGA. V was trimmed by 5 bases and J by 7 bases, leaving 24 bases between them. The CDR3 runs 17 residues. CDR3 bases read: TGTGCCAGCAGCCCCGCCCCCGGGACATGGGGTGTGAATGAG. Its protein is CASSPAPGTWGVNE. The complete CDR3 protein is CASSPAPGTWGVNEQFF. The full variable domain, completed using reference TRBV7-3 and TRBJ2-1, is GAGVSQTPSNKVTEKGKYVELRCDPISGHTALYWYRQSLGQGPEFLIYFQGTGAADDSGLPNDRFFAVRPEGSVSTLKIQRTERGDSAVYLCASSPAPGTWGVNEQFFGPGTRLTVL.

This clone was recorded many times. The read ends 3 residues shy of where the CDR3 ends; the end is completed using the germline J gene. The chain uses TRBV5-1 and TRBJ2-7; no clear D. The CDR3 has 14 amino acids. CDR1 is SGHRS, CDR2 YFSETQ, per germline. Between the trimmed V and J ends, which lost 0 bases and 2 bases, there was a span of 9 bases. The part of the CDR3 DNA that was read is TGCGCCAGCAGCTTGGGGCGGAACACCTACGAG. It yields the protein CASSLGRNTYE. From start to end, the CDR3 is CASSLGRNTYEQYF.

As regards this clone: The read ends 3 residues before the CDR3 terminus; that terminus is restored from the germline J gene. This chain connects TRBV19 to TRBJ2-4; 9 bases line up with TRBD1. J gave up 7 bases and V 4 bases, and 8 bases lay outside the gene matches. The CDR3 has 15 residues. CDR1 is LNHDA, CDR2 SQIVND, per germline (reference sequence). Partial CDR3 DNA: TGTGCCAGTAGTACCGGGACAGGGAGGGAGAACATT. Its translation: CASSTGTGRENI. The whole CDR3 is CASSTGTGRENIQYF.

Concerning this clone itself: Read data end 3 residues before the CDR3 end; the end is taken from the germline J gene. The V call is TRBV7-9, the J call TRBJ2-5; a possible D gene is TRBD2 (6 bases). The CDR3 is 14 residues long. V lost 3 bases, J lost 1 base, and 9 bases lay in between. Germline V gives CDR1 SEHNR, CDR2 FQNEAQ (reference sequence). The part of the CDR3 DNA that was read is TGTGCCAGCAGCTTGATAGCGGTCCAAGAGACC. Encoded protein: CASSLIAVQET. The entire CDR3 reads CASSLIAVQETQYF.

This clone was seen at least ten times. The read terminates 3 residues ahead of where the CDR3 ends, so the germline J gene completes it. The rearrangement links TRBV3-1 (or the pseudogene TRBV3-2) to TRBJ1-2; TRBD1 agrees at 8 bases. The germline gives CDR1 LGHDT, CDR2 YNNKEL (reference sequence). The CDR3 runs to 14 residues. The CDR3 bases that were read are TGTGCCAGCAGCCAACGTGACAGGGGTAAAGGC. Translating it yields CASSQRDRGKG. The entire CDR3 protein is CASSQRDRGKGYTF.

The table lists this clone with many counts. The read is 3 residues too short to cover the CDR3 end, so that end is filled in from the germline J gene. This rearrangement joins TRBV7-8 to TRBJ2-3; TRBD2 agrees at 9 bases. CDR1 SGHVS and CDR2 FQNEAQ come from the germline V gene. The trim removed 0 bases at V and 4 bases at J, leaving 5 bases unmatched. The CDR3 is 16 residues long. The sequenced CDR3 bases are TGTGCCAGCAGCTTAGCAGGGGGACTAGCTCCAGATACG. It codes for CASSLAGGLAPDT. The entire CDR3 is CASSLAGGLAPDTQYF. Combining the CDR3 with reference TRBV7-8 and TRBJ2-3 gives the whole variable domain GAGVSQSPRYKVAKRGQDVALRCDPISGHVSLFWYQQALGQGPEFLTYFQNEAQLDKSGLPSDRFFAERPEGSVSTLKIQRTQQEDSAVYLCASSLAGGLAPDTQYFGPGTRLTVL.

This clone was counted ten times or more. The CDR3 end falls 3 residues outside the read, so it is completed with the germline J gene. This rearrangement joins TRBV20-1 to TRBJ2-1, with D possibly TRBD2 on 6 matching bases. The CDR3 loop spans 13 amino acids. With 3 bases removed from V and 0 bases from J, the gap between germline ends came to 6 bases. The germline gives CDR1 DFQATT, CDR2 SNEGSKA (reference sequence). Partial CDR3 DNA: TGCAGTGCTAGGACTAGCTCCTACAATGAG. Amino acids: CSARTSSYNE. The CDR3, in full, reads CSARTSSYNEQFF.

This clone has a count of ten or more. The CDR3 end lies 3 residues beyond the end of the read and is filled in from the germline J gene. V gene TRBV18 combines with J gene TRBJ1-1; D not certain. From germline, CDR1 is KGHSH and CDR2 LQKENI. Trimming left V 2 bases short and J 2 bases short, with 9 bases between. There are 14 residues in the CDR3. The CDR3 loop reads CASSPAGSNTEAFF. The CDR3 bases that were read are TGTGCCAGCTCACCAGCGGGGTCTAACACTGAA.

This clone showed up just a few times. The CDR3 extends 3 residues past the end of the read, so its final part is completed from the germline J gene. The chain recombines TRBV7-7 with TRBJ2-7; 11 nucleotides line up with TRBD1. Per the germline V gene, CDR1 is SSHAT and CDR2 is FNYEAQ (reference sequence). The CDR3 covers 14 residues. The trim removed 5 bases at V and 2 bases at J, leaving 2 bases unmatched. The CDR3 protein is CASSAGQGAYEQYF. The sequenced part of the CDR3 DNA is TGTGCCAGCAGCGCGGGACAGGGGGCCTACGAG.

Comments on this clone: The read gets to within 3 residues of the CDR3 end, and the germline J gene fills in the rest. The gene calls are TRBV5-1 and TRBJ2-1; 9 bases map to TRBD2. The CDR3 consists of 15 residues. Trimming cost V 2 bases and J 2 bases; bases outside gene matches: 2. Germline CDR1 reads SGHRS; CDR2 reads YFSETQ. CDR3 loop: CASSLTSGPYNEQFF. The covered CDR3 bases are TGCGCCAGCAGCTTAACTAGCGGGCCCTACAATGAG. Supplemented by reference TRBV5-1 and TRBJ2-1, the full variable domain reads KAGVTQTPRYLIKTRGQQVTLSCSPISGHRSVSWYQQTPGQGLQFLFEYFSETQRNKGNFPGRFSGRQFSNSRSEMNVSTLELGDSALYLCASSLTSGPYNEQFFGPGTRLTVL.